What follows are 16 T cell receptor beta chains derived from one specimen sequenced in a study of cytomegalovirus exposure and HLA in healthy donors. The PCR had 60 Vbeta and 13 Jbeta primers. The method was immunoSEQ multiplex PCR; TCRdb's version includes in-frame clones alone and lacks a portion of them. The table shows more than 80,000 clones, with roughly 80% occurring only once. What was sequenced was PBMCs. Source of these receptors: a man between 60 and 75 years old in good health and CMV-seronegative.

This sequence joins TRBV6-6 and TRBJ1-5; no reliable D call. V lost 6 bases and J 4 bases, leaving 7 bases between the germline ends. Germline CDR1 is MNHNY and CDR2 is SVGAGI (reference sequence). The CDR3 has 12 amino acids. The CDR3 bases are TGTGCCAGCAGCCTATCTAATCAGCCCCAGCATTTT. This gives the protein CASSLSNQPQHF.

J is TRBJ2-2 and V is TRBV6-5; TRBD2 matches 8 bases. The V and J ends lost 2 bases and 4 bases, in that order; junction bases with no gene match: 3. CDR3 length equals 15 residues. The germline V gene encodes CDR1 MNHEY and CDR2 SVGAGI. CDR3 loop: CASSYGGGSTGELFF. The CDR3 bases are TGTGCCAGCAGTTACGGCGGGGGGAGCACCGGGGAGCTGTTTTTT.

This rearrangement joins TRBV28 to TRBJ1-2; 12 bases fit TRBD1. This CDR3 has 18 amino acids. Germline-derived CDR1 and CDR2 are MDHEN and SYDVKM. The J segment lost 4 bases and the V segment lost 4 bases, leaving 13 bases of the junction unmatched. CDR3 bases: TGTGCCAGCAGTTCGTCCGGGACAGGGGGCCTGTCCGGCTATGGCTACACCTTC. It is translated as CASSSSGTGGLSGYGYTF.

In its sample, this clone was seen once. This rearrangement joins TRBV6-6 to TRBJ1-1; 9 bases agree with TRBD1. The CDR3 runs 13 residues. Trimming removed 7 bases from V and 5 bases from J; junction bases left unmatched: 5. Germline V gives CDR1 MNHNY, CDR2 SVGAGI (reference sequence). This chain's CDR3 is CASKVDRGTEAFF. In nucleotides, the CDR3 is TGTGCCAGCAAAGTGGACAGGGGAACTGAAGCTTTCTTT.

Written as DNA, the CDR3 is TGTGCCAGCAGCCAAAGACAGGGACGCCCGACCGCAACTAATGAAAAACTGTTTTTT. As protein: CASSQRQGRPTATNEKLFF. The J gene is TRBJ1-4, the V gene TRBV7-9, with 7 positions matching TRBD1. CDR1 SEHNR and CDR2 FQNEAQ come from the germline V gene (reference sequence). Trimming at V came to 5 bases and at J to 0 bases, leaving 15 bases not matched to a gene. This CDR3 is 19 amino acids long.

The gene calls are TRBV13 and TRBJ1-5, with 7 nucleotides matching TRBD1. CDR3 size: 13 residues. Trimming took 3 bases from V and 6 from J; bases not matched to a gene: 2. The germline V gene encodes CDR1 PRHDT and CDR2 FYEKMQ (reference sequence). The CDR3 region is CASSFRGSQPQHF. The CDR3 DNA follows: TGTGCCAGCAGCTTCAGGGGGTCTCAGCCCCAGCATTTT.

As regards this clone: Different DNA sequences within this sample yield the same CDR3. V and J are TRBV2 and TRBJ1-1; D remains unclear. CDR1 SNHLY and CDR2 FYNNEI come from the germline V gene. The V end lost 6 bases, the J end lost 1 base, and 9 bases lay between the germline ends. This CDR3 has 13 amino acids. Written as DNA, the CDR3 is TGTGCCAGCAGGGGCCTTGAGAACACTGAAGCTTTCTTT. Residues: CASRGLENTEAFF. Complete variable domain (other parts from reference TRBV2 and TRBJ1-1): EPEVTQTPSHQVTQMGQEVILRCVPISNHLYFYWYRQILGQKVEFLVSFYNNEISEKSEIFDDQFSVERPDGSNFTLKIRSTKLEDSAMYFCASRGLENTEAFFGQGTRLTVV.

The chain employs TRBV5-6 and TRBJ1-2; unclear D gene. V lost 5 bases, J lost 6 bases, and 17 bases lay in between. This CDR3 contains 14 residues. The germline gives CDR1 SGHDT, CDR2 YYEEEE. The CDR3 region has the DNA TGTGCCAGCAGGGCGTCTGTGGGAGAAAATGGCTACACCTTC. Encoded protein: CASRASVGENGYTF.

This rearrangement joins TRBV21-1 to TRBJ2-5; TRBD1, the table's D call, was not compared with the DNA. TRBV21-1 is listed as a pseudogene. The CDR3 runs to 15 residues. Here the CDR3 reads CARTSRGQKQETQYF. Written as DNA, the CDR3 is TGTGCCAGAACGTCGAGAGGACAAAAACAAGAGACCCAGTACTTC.

The CDR3 DNA sequence: TGTGCCAGCAGCTTGGGCCGGGACAGCTTCGACACCGGGGAGCTGTTTTTT. It codes for CASSLGRDSFDTGELFF. The chain is built from TRBV7-9 and TRBJ2-2, with 7 bases identical to TRBD1. The ends lost 3 bases at V and 3 bases at J; junction bases unmatched: 10. The CDR3 sequence is 17 residues long. Germline V gene lookup returns CDR1 SEHNR and CDR2 FQNEAQ (reference sequence).

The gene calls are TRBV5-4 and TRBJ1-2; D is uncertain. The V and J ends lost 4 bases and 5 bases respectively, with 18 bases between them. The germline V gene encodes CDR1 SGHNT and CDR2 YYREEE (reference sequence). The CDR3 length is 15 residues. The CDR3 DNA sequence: TGTGCCAGCAGCGAGCAGACCGGGATAAGATATGGCTACACCTTC. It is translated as CASSEQTGIRYGYTF. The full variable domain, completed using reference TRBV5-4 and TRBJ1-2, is ETGVTQSPTHLIKTRGQQVTLRCSSQSGHNTVSWYQQALGQGPQFIFQYYREEENGRGNFPPRFSGLQFPNYSSELNVNALELDDSALYLCASSEQTGIRYGYTFGSGTRLTVV.

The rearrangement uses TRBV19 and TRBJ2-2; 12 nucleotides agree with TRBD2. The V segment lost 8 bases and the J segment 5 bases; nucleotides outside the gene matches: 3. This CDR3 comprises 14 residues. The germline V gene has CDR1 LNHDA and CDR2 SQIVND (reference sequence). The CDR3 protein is CASLGTSGTGELFF. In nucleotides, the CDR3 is TGTGCCAGTCTAGGGACTAGCGGGACCGGGGAGCTGTTTTTT.

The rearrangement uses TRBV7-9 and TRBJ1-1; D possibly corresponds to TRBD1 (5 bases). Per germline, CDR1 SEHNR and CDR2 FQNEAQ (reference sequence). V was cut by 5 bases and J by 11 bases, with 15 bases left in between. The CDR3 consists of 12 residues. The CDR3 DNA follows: TGTGCCAGCAGCCCCACGGGGGGAACGGCTTTCTTT. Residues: CASSPTGGTAFF. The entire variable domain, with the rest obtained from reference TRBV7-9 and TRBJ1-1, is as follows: DTGVSQNPRHKITKRGQNVTFRCDPISEHNRLYWYRQTLGQGPEFLTYFQNEAQLEKSRLLSDRFSAERPKGSFSTLEIQRTEQGDSAMYLCASSPTGGTAFFGQGTRLTVV.

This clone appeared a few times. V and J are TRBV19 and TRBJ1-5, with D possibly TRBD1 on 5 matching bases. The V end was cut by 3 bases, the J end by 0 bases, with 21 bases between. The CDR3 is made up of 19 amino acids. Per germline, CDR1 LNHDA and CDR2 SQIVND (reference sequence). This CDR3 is CASSMRQWGPANSNQPQHF. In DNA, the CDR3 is TGTGCCAGTAGTATGAGGCAGTGGGGCCCGGCTAATAGCAATCAGCCCCAGCATTTT.

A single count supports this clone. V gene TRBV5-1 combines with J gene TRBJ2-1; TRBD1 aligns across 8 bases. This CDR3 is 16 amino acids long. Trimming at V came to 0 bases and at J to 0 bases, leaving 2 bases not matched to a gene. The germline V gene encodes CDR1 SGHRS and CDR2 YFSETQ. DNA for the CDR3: TGCGCCAGCAGCTTGGCGGGACAGGTCTCCTACAATGAGCAGTTCTTC. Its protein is CASSLAGQVSYNEQFF.

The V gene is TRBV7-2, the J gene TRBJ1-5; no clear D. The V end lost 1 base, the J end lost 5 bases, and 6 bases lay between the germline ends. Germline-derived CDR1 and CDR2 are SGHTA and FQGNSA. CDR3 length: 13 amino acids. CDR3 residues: CASSLEPDQPQHF. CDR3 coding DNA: TGTGCCAGCAGCTTAGAGCCGGATCAGCCCCAGCATTTT.